What follows is one T cell receptor beta chain and its context. This clone occurred a few times. The specificity of this receptor is unknown. Base qualities were left out, and no much larger clone turns up one base away. The sample is drawn from a study of blood T cell repertoires in COVID-19 (TCRdb year 2020). In the study overall: Samples covering the acute and convalescent phases of COVID-19 were provided by collaborators in the United States, Italy and Spain. The material from the prospective study consisted of cDNA or gDNA derived from T cells, B-cell-depleted T cells, or PBMCs. The dataset comprised deeply sampled blood TCRbeta repertoires from subjects exposed to, actively infected with, or recovered from COVID-19. A freely available public database, intended as a resource for researchers studying the immune response to SARS-CoV-2, is where the repertoires were released. The samples were drawn from two sources: the first 160 participants of the ongoing ImmuneRACE study, and 1,254 subjects contributed by 6 global collaborators. A de-identified subject ID, COVID-19 status, age in years and sex were almost always included in the sample metadata. Where available, HLA class I and class II types were obtained from metadata supplied by the sample provider rather than from assay-based typing.

The germline V gene (reference sequence) gives CDR1 as LNHDA and CDR2 as SQIVND. At the junction V is shortened by 5 bases and J by 5 bases, with 9 bases in between. The CDR3 contains 12 residues, cysteine and phenylalanine counted. The only DNA kept is the CDR3, 36 bases in frame from the first base. General study outcomes and caveats: The amount of clinical and demographic metadata varied by source and participant and was provided uncurated.

TCRbeta CDR3 regions were amplified from genomic DNA using the immunoSEQ Assay, a bias-controlled multiplex PCR. In the paper's pipeline: The number of nucleated cells in each sample was estimated by amplification of reference gene primers within the assay. To quantify the absolute abundance of each unique TCRbeta CDR3 rearrangement, sequence reads were collapsed and filtered. For each sample, productive Simpson clonality was calculated by taking the square root of Simpson's diversity index across productive rearrangements. TCRdb mirrors the immuneACCESS table, restricted to in-frame sequences. Some clones are absent from its copies; in checked studies, under half trace to an unresolved V gene, and the reason for the others is unknown. That table gives V, J and clone size, and the DNA gave D and trimming. The sample yields 150,000 to 200,000 clones; roughly nine tenths were counted once. The ten largest clones capture 1.5% to 2% of the sample.

Another Seattle source contributed samples from volunteer blood donors who had recovered from COVID-19. The collaborating institutions used their own protocols to collect whole blood in K2EDTA tubes. For TCRbeta analysis, collaborator samples were shipped as frozen whole blood, as isolated PBMCs, or as DNA extracted from either sample type. Source material: peripheral blood. The V and J segments used are TRBV19 and TRBJ1-1, and the D gene may be TRBD1, 5 bases matching. The clonotype was recovered from a man in his late teens or twenties who had recovered from COVID-19. The bases are TGTGCCAGTAGTCCGCCAGGGACTGAAGCTTTCTTT. This is translated as CASSPPGTEAFF.